The entry that follows covers one T cell receptor beta chain sequence. Its cognate antigen is unknown. This entry comes from a study of cytomegalovirus exposure and HLA in healthy donors. Study results and caveats: In a later analysis, TCR association rates varied by HLA locus: DRB1 most, HLA-C fewest. Most TCR sequences showed up rarely, but some public TCRs showed up in many donors. In a later analysis, HLA-associated beta chains showed higher expansion and lower generation probabilities than comparable chains. The classifier, whose performance was assessed in both the original and validation cohorts, reportedly diagnosed cytomegalovirus status with high specificity and sensitivity.

Germline V gene lookup returns CDR1 SGHRS and CDR2 YFSETQ. Trimming stripped 7 bases from V and 6 bases from J, with 13 bases between. CDR3 size: 13 residues. The PCR made use of 60 Vbeta and 13 Jbeta primers. Profiled with immunoSEQ multiplex PCR; TCRdb holds only in-frame clones, not every one. The data hold about 110,000 clones, with over 70% observed a single time. The chain uses TRBV5-1 and TRBJ2-2, with D possibly TRBD2 on 5 matching bases. This clonotype originated in a young man in good health and CMV-seronegative. Sequenced material: PBMCs. This CDR3 reads CASALSEAGELFF. The CDR3 DNA sequence: TGCGCCAGCGCCCTCTCGGAGGCCGGGGAGCTGTTTTTT.